The rows below give T cell receptor beta chains drawn from one sample of a study of identical twins. TCRdb called the 5' RACE reads again in MiXCR, with one record for every CDR3 protein. Of about 730,000 distinct CDR3 sequences in the sample, over 20% were seen once. The sample was also reused in another study, on T cells expressing NK-cell markers.

Input material: PBMCs. Receptors were obtained from a woman aged 18-35 years in good health. Both conserved end residues are part of each CDR3. Fields, in order: V gene, CDR3 protein.

V: TRBV10-3; CDR3: CAISDWGGRMNEQFF
V: TRBV7-6; CDR3: CASSLSALPYNEQFF
V: TRBV5-4; CDR3: CASSLEEYEQYF
V: TRBV20-1; CDR3: CSASGRYQPQHF
V: TRBV19; CDR3: CASTGTSRRTQYF
V: TRBV9; CDR3: CASSAGLAGVGDTQYF
V: TRBV29-1; CDR3: CSVEDRYGGTGELFF
V: TRBV6-5; CDR3: CASSSGVFNEQFF
V: TRBV10-3; CDR3: CAISGGRNDYEQYF
V: TRBV7-8; CDR3: CASSLASGRSQGQFF